These 25 T cell receptor beta chains were sequenced from one sample in a study of CD8 T cells in ankylosing spondylitis. TCRdb re-called the 5' RACE reads with MiXCR, one entry per CDR3 protein. The table records around 480,000 distinct CDR3 sequences, roughly 15% of them present only once. These TCRs are of unknown antigen specificity. Findings of the study overall: The study identified a TCR beta motif of under ten highly homologous variants that appeared characteristic of ankylosing spondylitis blood.

Sample: blood, either unsorted or a sorted T cell fraction (not recorded which). The receptors originated from a male donor with ankylosing spondylitis.

In its sample, this clonotype was seen many times. The chain recombines TRBV24-1 with TRBJ1-5, with D possibly matching TRBD1 (6 bases). The length of the CDR3 is 20 residues. Trimming cost V 3 bases and J 11 bases, with 34 bases left between them. The germline V gene has CDR1 KGHDR and CDR2 SFDVKD. CDR3 loop: CATSDPSTGPYQPIPGSQHF. The CDR3 coding sequence is TGTGCCACCAGTGATCCGTCGACAGGCCCCTACCAGCCGATACCAGGGTCCCAGCATTTT.

This clonotype came up many times. This chain links TRBV12-3 or TRBV12-4 with TRBJ2-5; possibly TRBD1 for D (5 bases). The V and J ends lost 6 bases and 2 bases respectively, with 13 bases between them. The CDR3 is made up of 14 amino acids. The CDR3 protein is CASSYPQGQETQYF. As DNA, the CDR3 is TGTGCCAGCAGCTATCCCCAGGGACAAGAGACCCAGTACTTC.

This clonotype showed up just a few times. The CDR3 loop reads CASSLLPDPYNEQFF. The CDR3 DNA follows: TGTGCCAGCAGCTTACTGCCAGACCCTTACAATGAGCAGTTCTTC. The rearrangement links TRBV11-2 to TRBJ2-1; unclear D gene. The CDR3 has 15 amino acids. CDR1 and CDR2 from the germline V gene are SGHAT and FQNNGV. V dropped 2 bases and J dropped 4 bases, with 12 bases sitting between them.

The chain joins TRBV4-1 to TRBJ2-7; 7 nucleotides match TRBD2. Looked up from germline, CDR1 is MGHRA and CDR2 is YSYEKL. The CDR3 length is 14 residues. V was pared by 1 base and J by 6 bases, with 6 bases of the junction left unmatched. The CDR3 DNA sequence: TGCGCCAGCAGCCAAGCCCTAGCGGTTAGCGAGCAGTACTTC. Translating gives CASSQALAVSEQYF.

The chain joins TRBV4-2 to TRBJ1-5; possibly TRBD1 for D (6 bases). With 4 bases removed from V and 1 base from J, the gap between germline ends came to 23 bases. The germline CDR1 and CDR2 sequences are LGHNA and YNFKEQ. This CDR3 has 19 residues. CDR3 amino acids: CASSPRPLRGAESNQPQHF. The DNA for the CDR3 is TGTGCCAGCAGCCCCCGCCCCCTTAGGGGGGCGGAAAGCAATCAGCCCCAGCATTTT.

The rearrangement joins TRBV20-1 to TRBJ2-7; TRBD2 matches at 12 bases. This CDR3 has 16 amino acids. V gave up 6 bases and J gave up 0 bases; unmatched junction bases: 9. Germline V gives CDR1 DFQATT, CDR2 SNEGSKA (reference sequence). The CDR3 DNA follows: TGCAGTGCCGAAACGGGACTAGCGGGCGACTCCTACGAGCAGTACTTC. Protein: CSAETGLAGDSYEQYF.

The chain combines TRBV7-3 with TRBJ2-5, with 8 bases matching TRBD1. Germline CDR1 is SGHTA and CDR2 is FQGTGA. Trimming took 5 bases from V and 5 from J; bases not matched to a gene: 10. CDR3 size: 15 residues. The CDR3 DNA reads TGTGCCAGCAGCATGTTCAGGGGGCAACAGGAGACCCAGTACTTC. Protein: CASSMFRGQQETQYF.

This chain links TRBV25-1 with TRBJ1-5, with D unresolved. This CDR3 contains 13 residues. V was shortened by 4 bases and J by 3 bases, with 7 bases between the two germline ends. Germline V gene data show CDR1 as MGHDK and CDR2 as SYGVNS. The CDR3 reads CASSGGPNQPQHF. CDR3 coding DNA: TGTGCCAGCAGTGGAGGCCCCAATCAGCCCCAGCATTTT.

This clonotype was found once. V is TRBV30 and J is TRBJ1-2; D is unresolved. CDR1 is GTSNPN, CDR2 SVGIG, per germline (reference sequence). CDR3 length: 14 residues. The V end was cut by 4 bases, the J end by 4 bases, with 16 bases between. Here the CDR3 reads CAWKGQVITYGYTF. DNA for the CDR3: TGTGCCTGGAAAGGGCAGGTCATAACCTATGGCTACACCTTC.

There are a few counts of this clonotype. The genes are TRBV6-5 and TRBJ2-7; 7 bases agree with TRBD2. The germline CDR1 and CDR2 sequences are MNHEY and SVGAGI. The CDR3 contains 15 residues. The V gene end was trimmed by 4 bases and the J gene end by 1 base; junction bases not matched to a gene: 7. CDR3 DNA sequence: TGTGCCAGCAGTTCAACGGGACTATCTTCCTACGAGCAGTACTTC. As protein: CASSSTGLSSYEQYF.

V and J are TRBV11-2 and TRBJ2-5; D call uncertain. The CDR3 is 17 residues long. Trimming shortened V by 4 bases and J by 2 bases, and 20 bases separated the two germline ends. Germline lookup yields CDR1 SGHAT and CDR2 FQNNGV. CDR3 region: CASSSPTEFLVQETQYF. In DNA, the CDR3 is TGTGCCAGCAGCTCCCCAACCGAATTTCTTGTTCAAGAGACCCAGTACTTC.

This clonotype was seen many times. This chain joins TRBV5-1 and TRBJ1-5; D ambiguous. Trimming took off 0 bases at V and 4 bases at J, with 8 bases between the two ends. Germline CDR1 and CDR2: SGHRS and YFSETQ. The CDR3 contains 14 residues. CDR3 DNA sequence: TGCGCCAGCAGCTTGGTCCCCGGGAATCAGCCCCAGCATTTT. It translates to CASSLVPGNQPQHF.

The chain joins TRBV4-1 to TRBJ2-3; no clear D. Germline loops: CDR1 MGHRA, CDR2 YSYEKL. V was cut by 0 bases and J by 5 bases, with 12 bases left in between. This CDR3 is built from 15 residues. DNA for the CDR3: TGCGCCAGCAGCCAAGATCCCGGTTCCAGAGATACGCAGTATTTT. Its protein product is CASSQDPGSRDTQYF.

The chain has TRBV12-3 or TRBV12-4 and TRBJ1-2; D is unclear. This CDR3 has 14 amino acids. V was pared by 7 bases and J by 3 bases, with 15 bases between. The CDR3 DNA reads as TGTGCCAGCACCCCGGCCCTGGCGGACTATGGCTACACCTTC. Its protein product is CASTPALADYGYTF.

J is TRBJ1-1 and V is TRBV5-1; unclear D gene. Trimming removed 2 bases from V and 0 bases from J, with 8 bases in between. Germline V lookup: CDR1 SGHRS, CDR2 YFSETQ. The CDR3 contains 14 residues. As DNA, the CDR3 is TGCGCCAGCAGCTTCCGACAAATGAACACTGAAGCTTTCTTT. It specifies CASSFRQMNTEAFF.

This chain connects TRBV28 to TRBJ2-3; a possible D gene is TRBD1 (5 bases). The V gene's germline CDR1 is MDHEN and CDR2 SYDVKM. The CDR3 loop spans 15 amino acids. The V end lost 5 bases, the J end lost 4 bases, and 16 bases lay between the germline ends. CDR3 sequence: CASSPSDKLADTQYF. The CDR3 nucleotides read TGTGCCAGCAGTCCTTCGGACAAGCTGGCAGATACGCAGTATTTT. The full variable domain, its missing parts supplied by reference TRBV28 and TRBJ2-3, is DVKVTQSSRYLVKRTGEKVFLECVQDMDHENMFWYRQDPGLGLRLIYFSYDVKMKEKGDIPEGYSVSREKKERFSLILESASTNQTSMYLCASSPSDKLADTQYFGPGTRLTVL.

This chain connects TRBV6-1 to TRBJ2-3; 8 nucleotides align to TRBD2. The CDR3 runs 13 residues. The V gene's germline CDR1 is MNHNS and CDR2 SASEGT. V lost 6 bases to trimming and J lost 4 bases; unmatched junction nucleotides: 3. CDR3 coding DNA: TGTGCCAGCAGGCGGGGGGCCGCAGATACGCAGTATTTT. Translating it yields CASRRGAADTQYF.

This clonotype came up many times. CDR3 protein: CASSLLNEQYF. The CDR3 DNA sequence: TGTGCCAGCAGCTTATTAAACGAGCAGTACTTC. The rearrangement links TRBV7-2 to TRBJ2-7, with D hard to call. V was pared by 2 bases and J by 5 bases, with 4 bases between. CDR3 size: 11 residues. CDR1 is SGHTA and CDR2 is FQGNSA in the germline V gene.

This rearrangement joins TRBV5-1 to TRBJ1-6, with D uncertain. V was clipped by 5 bases and J by 3 bases, with 15 bases between them. Germline V gene sequence: CDR1 SGHRS, CDR2 YFSETQ. The CDR3 is 16 residues long. CDR3 protein: CASRTGFSSYNSPLHF. CDR3 bases: TGCGCCAGCAGGACGGGGTTCAGCAGCTATAATTCACCCCTCCACTTT.

The rearrangement joins TRBV9 to TRBJ2-3, with 16 bases lining up with TRBD2. V dropped 4 bases and J dropped 4; count of bases not matched to a gene: 3. The germline V gene has CDR1 SGDLS and CDR2 YYNGEE. The CDR3 has 16 amino acids. The CDR3 loop is CASSPGLAGGPDTQYF. DNA of the CDR3: TGTGCCAGCAGCCCGGGACTAGCGGGAGGGCCAGATACGCAGTATTTT.

In its sample, this clonotype was seen a few times. The CDR3 region has the DNA TGTGCCGCCCTAAAGGTTCGGACCTCAGGGGTCTACAATGAGCAGTTCTTC. This gives the protein CAALKVRTSGVYNEQFF. The chain joins TRBV7-9 to TRBJ2-1, with a tentative D call TRBD1 (6 bases). V lost 11 bases and J lost 3, with 26 bases in between. Germline values: CDR1 SEHNR, CDR2 FQNEAQ (reference sequence). The CDR3 loop spans 17 amino acids.

The V call is TRBV7-9, the J call TRBJ2-7, with D unresolved. The CDR3 sequence is 14 residues long. Per germline, CDR1 SEHNR and CDR2 FQNEAQ (reference sequence). Trimming took off 1 base at V and 2 bases at J, with 9 bases between the two ends. CDR3 sequence reads: CASSLVGKPYEQYF. In nucleotides, the CDR3 is TGTGCCAGCAGCTTAGTAGGAAAGCCCTACGAGCAGTACTTC.

This clonotype was detected only a few times. This chain uses TRBV11-2 with TRBJ2-1; TRBD1 matches 10 bases. J lost 9 bases, V lost 5 bases, and 1 base had no gene match. The CDR3 runs 12 residues. Germline values: CDR1 SGHAT, CDR2 FQNNGV. The CDR3 here is CASSRTGGEQFF. CDR3 nucleotide sequence: TGTGCCAGCAGCAGGACAGGGGGTGAGCAGTTCTTC.

The rearrangement uses TRBV28 and TRBJ2-1; possibly TRBD1 for D (6 bases). Trimming removed 8 bases at V and 3 bases at J, with 14 bases between. This CDR3 has 14 amino acids. Germline CDR1 reads MDHEN; CDR2 reads SYDVKM. CDR3 residues: CASQDRPGYNEQFF. As DNA, the CDR3 is TGTGCCAGCCAAGACAGGCCGGGCTACAATGAGCAGTTCTTC.

This clonotype was detected only a few times. The chain recombines TRBV7-2 with TRBJ1-2; 7 nucleotides align to TRBD1. Germline CDR1 is SGHTA and CDR2 is FQGNSA. This CDR3 has 15 amino acids. J was trimmed by 2 bases and V by 4 bases; bases with no gene match: 7. CDR3 bases: TGTGCCAGCAGCTCCCGTGGACAGGCCAACTATGGCTACACCTTC. It specifies CASSSRGQANYGYTF.